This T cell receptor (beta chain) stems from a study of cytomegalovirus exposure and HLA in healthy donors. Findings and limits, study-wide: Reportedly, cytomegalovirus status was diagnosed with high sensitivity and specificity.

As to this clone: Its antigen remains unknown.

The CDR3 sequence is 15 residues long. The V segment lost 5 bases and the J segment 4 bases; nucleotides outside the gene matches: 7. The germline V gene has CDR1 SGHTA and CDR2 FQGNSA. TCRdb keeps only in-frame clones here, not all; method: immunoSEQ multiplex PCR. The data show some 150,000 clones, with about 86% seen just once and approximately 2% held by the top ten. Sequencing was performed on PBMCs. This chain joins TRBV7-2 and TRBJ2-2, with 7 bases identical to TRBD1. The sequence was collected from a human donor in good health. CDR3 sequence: CASSQKTGTTGELFF. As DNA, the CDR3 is TGTGCCAGCAGCCAAAAGACAGGGACCACCGGGGAGCTGTTTTTT.